This TCR beta chain was identified in a study of T cells in Graves' hyperthyroidism and ophthalmopathy. General study results and limits: Most clonotypes expanded in the thyroid (above 0.001) were also present in blood.

The V and J ends lost 4 bases and 0 bases respectively, with 4 bases between them. This CDR3 region has 13 residues. Germline V lookup: CDR1 LNHDA, CDR2 SQIVND (reference sequence). There were TCR beta CDR3 regions amplified from RNA transcripts. In the first-round RT-PCR of the TCR CDR3, the HTBI primer set was used. TCRdb re-called the multiplex PCR reads through MiXCR, storing one row per CDR3 protein. Of hundreds of thousands of distinct CDR3 sequences listed, roughly 15% are singletons. This clonotype was detected only a few times. The antigen is unknown. PBMCs came from roughly 10 ml fresh peripheral blood.

This rearrangement joins TRBV19 to TRBJ2-4, with unresolved D. This clonotype was sampled from a young woman with Graves' ophthalmopathy. Sequencing input: blood. The CDR3 region is CASSNLAKNIQYF. For the CDR3, the DNA is TGTGCCAGTAGTAACCTAGCCAAAAACATTCAGTACTTC.